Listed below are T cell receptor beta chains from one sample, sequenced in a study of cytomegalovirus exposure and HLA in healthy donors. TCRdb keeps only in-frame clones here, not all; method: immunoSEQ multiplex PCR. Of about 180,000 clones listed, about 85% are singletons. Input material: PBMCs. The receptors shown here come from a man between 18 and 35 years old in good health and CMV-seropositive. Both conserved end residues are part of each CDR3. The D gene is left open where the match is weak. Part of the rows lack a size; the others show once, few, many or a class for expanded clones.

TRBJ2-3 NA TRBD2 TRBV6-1 CASSGRFTDTQYF TGTGCCAGCAGCGGGAGGTTCACAGATACGCAGTATTTT
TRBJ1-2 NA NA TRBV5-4 CASSFLDSTNYGYTF TGTGCCAGCAGCTTCCTGGACAGTACTAACTATGGCTACACCTTC
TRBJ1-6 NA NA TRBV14 CASSQSRASYNSPLHF TGTGCCAGCAGCCAGAGTCGAGCGTCCTATAATTCACCCCTCCACTTT
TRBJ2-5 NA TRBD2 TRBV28 CASSARLAGVETQYF TGTGCCAGCAGTGCCAGGCTAGCGGGAGTGGAGACCCAGTACTTC
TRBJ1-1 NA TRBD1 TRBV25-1 CASSILTGSHTEAFF TGTGCCAGCAGTATCCTGACAGGGTCGCACACTGAAGCTTTCTTT
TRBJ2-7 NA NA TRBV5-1 CASSLETDASYEQYF TGCGCCAGCAGCTTGGAGACAGACGCTTCCTACGAGCAGTACTTC
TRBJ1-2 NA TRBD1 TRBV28 CASTPQGSANYGYTF TGTGCCAGCACACCACAGGGGTCCGCTAACTATGGCTACACCTTC
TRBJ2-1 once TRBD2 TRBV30 CAWSVPWGGREQFF TGTGCCTGGAGTGTACCGTGGGGGGGACGGGAGCAGTTCTTC
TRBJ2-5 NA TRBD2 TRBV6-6 CASSQTSGRVETQYF TGTGCCAGCAGCCAGACTAGCGGGAGGGTAGAGACCCAGTACTTC
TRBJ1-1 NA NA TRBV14 CASSPMGLLNTEAFF TGTGCCAGCAGCCCTATGGGACTTCTGAACACTGAAGCTTTCTTT
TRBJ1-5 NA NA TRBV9 CASSATGDSNQPQHF TGTGCCAGCAGCGCTACGGGAGATAGCAATCAGCCCCAGCATTTT
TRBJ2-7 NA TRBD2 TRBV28 CASSPGLAAYEQYF TGTGCCAGCAGCCCGGGACTAGCCGCATACGAGCAGTACTTC
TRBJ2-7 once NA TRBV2 CASSAAPLGSYEQYF TGTGCCAGCAGTGCCGCCCCTCTCGGCTCCTACGAGCAGTACTTC
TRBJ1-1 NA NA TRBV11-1 CASSPTDRSEAFF TGTGCCAGCAGCCCAACCGACAGGTCTGAAGCTTTCTTT
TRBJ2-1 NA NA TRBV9 CASSVGRLYNEQFF TGTGCCAGCAGCGTAGGTAGACTTTACAATGAGCAGTTCTTC
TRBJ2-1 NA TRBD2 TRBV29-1 CSVEDYGSGSYNEQFF TGCAGCGTTGAAGATTACGGTAGCGGGAGTTACAATGAGCAGTTCTTC
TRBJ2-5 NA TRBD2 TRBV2 CAIKLAGQETQYF TGTGCCATTAAACTAGCGGGGCAAGAGACCCAGTACTTC